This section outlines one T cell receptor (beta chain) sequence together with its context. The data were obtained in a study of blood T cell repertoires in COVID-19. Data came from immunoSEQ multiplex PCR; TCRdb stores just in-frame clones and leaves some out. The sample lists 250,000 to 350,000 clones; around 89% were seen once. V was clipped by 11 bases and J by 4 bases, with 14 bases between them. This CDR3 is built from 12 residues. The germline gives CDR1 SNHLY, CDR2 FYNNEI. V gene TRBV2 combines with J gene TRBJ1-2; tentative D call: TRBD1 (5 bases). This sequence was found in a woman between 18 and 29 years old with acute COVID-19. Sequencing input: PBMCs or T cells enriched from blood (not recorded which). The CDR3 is CAWRGTSYGYTF. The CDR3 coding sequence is TGTGCCTGGCGGGGCACCTCCTATGGCTACACCTTC.